The clone carrying this T cell receptor beta chain showed up just once. Antigen: not known. The donors, nominally healthy at sampling, likely had unrecorded immune exposures. V was pared by 5 bases and J by 2 bases, with 3 bases between. CDR3 size: 11 residues. CDR1 is PRHDT, CDR2 FYEKMQ, per germline (reference sequence). The sample belongs to a study of cytomegalovirus exposure and HLA in healthy donors. This PCR relied on a set of 60 Vbeta primers and 13 Jbeta primers. Measured with immunoSEQ multiplex PCR; TCRdb has only the in-frame clones, and not every one. The sample lists approximately 160,000 clones, about 76% occurring once. Notes on the study in general: It was assumed in the presence/absence analyses that sequencing depth was roughly uniform across donors. TCR beta V- and J-gene trimming was later associated with a missense DCLRE1C variant.

The specimen was PBMCs. The chain combines TRBV13 with TRBJ1-1; no reliable D call. The TCR was taken from a woman aged 40 to 50 in good health and CMV-seropositive. The CDR3 nucleotides are TGTGCCAGCAGCGTAAACACTGAAGCTTTCTTT. It is translated as CASSVNTEAFF.